This TCR beta chain was recovered during a study of ipilimumab plus nivolumab after autologous stem cell transplantation. This clone has a handful of counts. The antigen remains undetermined. Starting 14 to 28 days after autologous transplant, ipilimumab 1 mg/kg was given. The V segment lost 5 bases and the J segment 2 bases; nucleotides outside the gene matches: 7. The CDR3 consists of 16 residues. Per germline, CDR1 SGHNT and CDR2 YENEEA. Overall study results and limits: Per the authors, repertoire, Treg and microbiota data justify further study.

This table comes from immunoSEQ multiplex PCR, and its TCRdb copy is limited to in-frame clones, with some not included. There are about 9,200 clones in the sample; about 70% occur only once, and 15% to 20% lies in the top ten. The V gene is TRBV11-3, the J gene TRBJ2-7; 12 bases match TRBD2. Sequenced material: PBMCs, taken in a trial of ipilimumab plus nivolumab as post-transplant consolidation. This sequence originates from a female donor with multiple myeloma. CDR3 sequence reads: CASSQTSGSFPYEQYF. CDR3 DNA sequence: TGTGCCAGCAGCCAGACTAGCGGGAGTTTTCCCTACGAGCAGTACTTC.